These 2 T cell receptor beta chains were all obtained from the same sample, sequenced in a study of blood T cell repertoires in COVID-19. Sequencing was performed with immunoSEQ multiplex PCR; in TCRdb, only in-frame clones are kept and a portion is missing. The data contain about 370,000 clones, around 89% of them singletons. Sequencing used PBMCs or T cells enriched from blood (not recorded which). All receptors come from a man aged 18 to 30 who had recovered from COVID-19.

The rearrangement links TRBV28 to TRBJ2-7, with 10 bases identical to TRBD1. The germline gives CDR1 MDHEN, CDR2 SYDVKM. The CDR3 loop spans 15 amino acids. J gave up 6 bases and V 1 base, and 6 bases lay outside the gene matches. CDR3 amino acids: CASSLLGQGFPEQYF. The CDR3 bases are TGTGCCAGCAGTTTATTGGGACAGGGGTTTCCCGAGCAGTACTTC.

The chain carries TRBV7-2 and TRBJ1-2; 7 positions match TRBD1. Losses at the gene ends were 3 bases for V and 4 bases for J; bases not matched to a gene: 8. CDR1 is SGHTA and CDR2 is FQGNSA in the germline V gene. The CDR3 is 15 amino acids. The CDR3 sequence is CASSFTPGGGYGYTF. CDR3 in DNA: TGTGCCAGCAGCTTCACTCCAGGGGGAGGCTATGGCTACACCTTC.